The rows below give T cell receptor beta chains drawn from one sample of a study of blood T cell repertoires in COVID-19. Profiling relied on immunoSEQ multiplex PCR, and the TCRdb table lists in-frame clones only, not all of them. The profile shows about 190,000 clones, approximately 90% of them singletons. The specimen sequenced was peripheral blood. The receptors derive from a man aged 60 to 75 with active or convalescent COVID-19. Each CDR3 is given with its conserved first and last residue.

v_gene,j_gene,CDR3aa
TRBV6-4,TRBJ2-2,CASSDRKEAGELFF
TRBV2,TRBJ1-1,CASSEGRSEAFF
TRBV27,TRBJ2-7,CASSSGRNYEQYF
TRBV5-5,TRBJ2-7,CASSRELYEQYF
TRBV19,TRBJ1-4,CASSIRQGSEKLFF
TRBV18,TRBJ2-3,CASSPLRATDTQYF
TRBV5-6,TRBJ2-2,CASSPRPGDTGELFF
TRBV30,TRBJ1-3,CAWRAGNSGNTIYF
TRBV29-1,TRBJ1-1,CSAGTVEAFF
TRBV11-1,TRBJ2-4,CASSLTGENIQYF
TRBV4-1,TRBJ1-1,CASSQDTNRGVTEAFF
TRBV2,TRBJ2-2,CASSRDSNTGELFF
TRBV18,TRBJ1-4,CASSLDREKLFF
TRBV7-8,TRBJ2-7,CASSRTSYEQYF
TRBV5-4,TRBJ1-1,CASSPKQGIGGGTEAFF
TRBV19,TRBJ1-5,CASSIVAGSNQPQHF
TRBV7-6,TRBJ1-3,CASSLEAGASSGNTIYF
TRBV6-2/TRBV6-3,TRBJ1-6,CASSYFRDSPLHF
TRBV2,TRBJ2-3,CASSPGTGSTDTQYF
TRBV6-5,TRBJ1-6,CASSYLSSPLHF
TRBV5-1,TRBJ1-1,CASSPDPGTEAFF
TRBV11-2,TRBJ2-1,CASSLGNYNEQFF
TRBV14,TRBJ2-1,CASSPMGGYNEQFF
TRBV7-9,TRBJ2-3,CASSLGIGLPTDTQYF
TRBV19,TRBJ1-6,CASSIDDSSFSPLHF
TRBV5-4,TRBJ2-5,CASSTTSGGLPWTQYF
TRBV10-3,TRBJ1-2,CAISSGQGYDGYTF
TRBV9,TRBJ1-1,CASSPTTGNTEAFF
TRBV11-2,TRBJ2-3,CASSLRGFTDTQYF
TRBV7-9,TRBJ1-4,CASSPKTGEGEKLFF
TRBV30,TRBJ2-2,CAWSGGRVGTGELFF
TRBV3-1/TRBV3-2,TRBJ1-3,CASSHGQGSNTIYF
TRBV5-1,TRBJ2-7,CASSLGPGSYEQYF
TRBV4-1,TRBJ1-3,CASSHRDDDRGRGNTIYF
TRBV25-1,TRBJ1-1,CASSPRTGDAAFF
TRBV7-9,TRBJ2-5,CASSVGPGLAGGTWETQYF
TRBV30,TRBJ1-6,CAWSVLRTGANSPLHF
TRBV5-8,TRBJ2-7,CASSLRDYSYEQYF
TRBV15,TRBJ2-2,CATATETTGELFF
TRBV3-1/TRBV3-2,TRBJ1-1,CASSVDRATEAFF
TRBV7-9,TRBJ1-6,CASSFASHPSSYNSPLHF
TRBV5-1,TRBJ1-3,CASSPSMTDSGNTIYF
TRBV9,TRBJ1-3,CASSDLSGNTIYF
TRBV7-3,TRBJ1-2,CASGLPGVRGYTF
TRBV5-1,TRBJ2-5,CASSLYATEQETQYF
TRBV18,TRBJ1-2,CASSPQREQGARGYTF
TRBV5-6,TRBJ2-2,CASSFLQLAGGHAGELFF
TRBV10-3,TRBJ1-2,CAISDAGGYGYTF
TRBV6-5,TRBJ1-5,CASSHRLDSNQPQHF
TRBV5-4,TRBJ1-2,CASSPRQKTRTGDGYTF
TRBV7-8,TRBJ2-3,CASSLKLLSTDTQYF
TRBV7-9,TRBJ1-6,CASSLWGRQGGSPLHF
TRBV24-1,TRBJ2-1,CATSDPGTGDHEQFF
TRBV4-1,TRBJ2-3,CASSVPLAGGRNTQYF
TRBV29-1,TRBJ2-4,CSVDAGENIQYF